This TCR beta chain was recorded in a study of cytomegalovirus exposure and HLA in healthy donors. With 60 Vbeta and 13 Jbeta primers, the PCR was carried out. Data came from immunoSEQ multiplex PCR; TCRdb stores just in-frame clones and leaves some out. The data contain 100,000 to 150,000 clones, around 80% of them singletons. The sequencing sample was made of PBMCs. The sequence derives from a female donor in good health and CMV-seronegative.

This chain's CDR3 is CAWSVHYEQYF. CDR3 nucleotides: TGTGCCTGGAGTGTACACTACGAGCAGTACTTC. J is TRBJ2-7 and V is TRBV30; D unresolved. The CDR3 covers 11 residues. Trimming took 0 bases from V and 3 from J, leaving 3 bases between them. The germline CDR1 and CDR2 sequences are GTSNPN and SVGIG (reference sequence).